A single sample gave rise to the 18 T cell receptor beta chains below, sequenced in a study of blood T cell repertoires in COVID-19. Clones were read by immunoSEQ multiplex PCR, and TCRdb kept only the in-frame ones, dropping some. The data contain 70,000 to 95,000 clones, 75% to 85% of them singletons. The source material was peripheral blood. The receptors originated from a woman in her 40s with active or convalescent COVID-19.

The rearrangement links TRBV10-3 to TRBJ2-1, with D perhaps TRBD2 (6 bases). The CDR3 contains 15 residues. The ends were cut back, 0 bases at V and 4 bases at J, with 10 bases in the middle. The V gene's germline CDR1 is ENHRY and CDR2 SYGVKD. For the CDR3, the DNA is TGTGCCATCAGTGAGTCTGCGGGGAGGTACAATGAGCAGTTCTTC. This gives the protein CAISESAGRYNEQFF.

V and J are TRBV28 and TRBJ1-5, with a weak D call TRBD1 (5 bases). The V end lost 10 bases, the J end lost 1 base, and 11 bases lay between the germline ends. CDR3 length: 13 residues. Germline V gene lookup returns CDR1 MDHEN and CDR2 SYDVKM. CDR3 sequence reads: CATRGGSNQPQHF. The CDR3 DNA sequence: TGTGCCACCCGGGGGGGGAGCAATCAGCCCCAGCATTTT.

V is TRBV5-1 and J is TRBJ2-5, with 7 bases fitting TRBD2. CDR1 and CDR2 (germline): SGHRS, YFSETQ. The CDR3 sequence is 15 residues long. The trim removed 1 base at V and 5 bases at J, leaving 8 bases unmatched. The CDR3 DNA is TGCGCCAGCAGCTTGAGTGGCGGGAGTGTGGAGACCCAGTACTTC. It codes for CASSLSGGSVETQYF.

This chain connects TRBV7-9 to TRBJ1-5; 8 bases are a match to TRBD1. This CDR3 has 14 residues. Germline values: CDR1 SEHNR, CDR2 FQNEAQ (reference sequence). With 4 bases clipped from V and 2 bases from J, the junction kept 1 base outside the gene matches. In DNA, the CDR3 is TGTGCCAGCAGCTCGACAGGGGGCAATCAGCCCCAGCATTTT. This sequence encodes CASSSTGGNQPQHF.

This chain links TRBV7-2 with TRBJ1-4; 8 positions agree with TRBD1. The V gene end was trimmed by 1 base and the J gene end by 8 bases; junction bases not matched to a gene: 6. The CDR3 covers 15 residues. The germline V gene encodes CDR1 SGHTA and CDR2 FQGNSA. The CDR3 nucleotides are TGTGCCAGCAGCTTAGTTGGGACAGGAACAGAAAAACTGTTTTTT. Residues: CASSLVGTGTEKLFF.

The gene calls are TRBV18 and TRBJ2-2; 7 bases map to TRBD1. With 5 bases clipped from V and 3 bases from J, the junction kept 9 bases outside the gene matches. Germline values: CDR1 KGHSH, CDR2 LQKENI. The CDR3 totals 16 residues. As DNA, the CDR3 is TGTGCCAGCTCATACCTCGGGACAGTATACACCGGGGAGCTGTTTTTT. Its protein product is CASSYLGTVYTGELFF.

This clone was seen more than once but under ten times. J is TRBJ1-5 and V is TRBV10-3; 10 bases align to TRBD1. CDR3 size: 17 residues. Germline lookup yields CDR1 ENHRY and CDR2 SYGVKD. Germline trimming cut 5 bases from V and 5 bases from J; bases unmatched to any gene: 12. Written as DNA, the CDR3 is TGTGCCATCAGTTCCTCCGGGACAGGGGTGAGGGATCAGCCCCAGCATTTT. It codes for CAISSSGTGVRDQPQHF.

This chain joins TRBV10-1 and TRBJ2-1; D perhaps matches TRBD1 (5 bases). The CDR3 loop spans 15 amino acids. Trimming pared 3 bases from V and 7 bases from J, leaving 16 bases between. The V gene's germline CDR1 is WNHNN and CDR2 SYGVQD (reference sequence). CDR3 region: CASSDKGLRQNEQFF. The CDR3 region has the DNA TGCGCCAGCAGTGACAAGGGGCTCCGCCAAAATGAGCAGTTCTTC.

The gene calls are TRBV10-1 and TRBJ2-7; 9 bases align to TRBD2. The CDR3 length is 15 residues. Germline V CDR1 and CDR2: WNHNN, SYGVQD (reference sequence). Trimming took 2 bases from V and 4 from J; bases not matched to a gene: 6. The CDR3 spells CASSELAGGRYEQYF. CDR3 nucleotides: TGCGCCAGCAGTGAGCTGGCGGGAGGGCGATACGAGCAGTACTTC.

This chain joins TRBV27 and TRBJ2-7; the D gene is possibly TRBD1 (5 bases). Germline CDR1 reads MNHEY; CDR2 reads SMNVEV (reference sequence). Between the trimmed V and J ends, which lost 2 bases and 6 bases, there was a span of 14 bases. The CDR3 has 14 residues. The CDR3 loop reads CASSLVYEGAEQYF. The CDR3 DNA sequence: TGTGCCAGCAGTTTAGTGTACGAAGGGGCCGAGCAGTACTTC.

The chain combines TRBV12-3 or TRBV12-4 with TRBJ2-7; D is perhaps TRBD2 (5 bases). The CDR3 has 12 amino acids. The germline V and J ends were trimmed by 8 bases and 7 bases, with 15 bases remaining between them. DNA of the CDR3: TGTGCCAGCTCCGGGCTGGGCGGGGAGCAGTACTTC. This encodes CASSGLGGEQYF.

The rearrangement links TRBV4-2 to TRBJ2-7; D is perhaps TRBD1 (5 bases). Per the germline V gene, CDR1 is LGHNA and CDR2 is YNFKEQ. This CDR3 is 15 amino acids long. The ends were cut back, 2 bases at V and 0 bases at J, with 11 bases in the middle. The CDR3 region has the DNA TGTGCCAGCAGCCAATTTGACAGTGACTCCTACGAGCAGTACTTC. Amino acids: CASSQFDSDSYEQYF.

This clone was observed a single time. V and J are TRBV27 and TRBJ2-3; TRBD1 aligns across 11 bases. Trimming removed 6 bases from V and 8 bases from J; junction bases left unmatched: 7. The CDR3 loop spans 14 amino acids. Germline CDR1 is MNHEY and CDR2 is SMNVEV (reference sequence). The CDR3, as DNA: TGTGCCAGCAGCGGGACAGGGGGGTACGGTACGCAGTATTTT. Translating gives CASSGTGGYGTQYF.

The chain combines TRBV5-1 with TRBJ2-7; the match to TRBD1 covers 9 bases. The CDR3 sequence is 15 residues long. The J segment lost 3 bases and the V segment lost 5 bases, leaving 9 bases of the junction unmatched. CDR1 and CDR2 from the germline V gene are SGHRS and YFSETQ. The CDR3, as DNA: TGCGCCAGCAGTCTGGTGGCGGGACAGGGCTACGAGCAGTACTTC. As protein: CASSLVAGQGYEQYF.

V gene TRBV18 combines with J gene TRBJ1-1; D is unclear. With 2 bases removed from V and 1 base from J, the gap between germline ends came to 11 bases. The CDR3 runs to 15 residues. Germline loops: CDR1 KGHSH, CDR2 LQKENI. CDR3 coding DNA: TGTGCCAGCTCACCAGAGGGCGATGAGAACACTGAAGCTTTCTTT. Translated: CASSPEGDENTEAFF.

This clone turned up a few times. This chain uses TRBV27 with TRBJ2-3; D unclear. V gave up 6 bases and J gave up 2 bases, with 12 bases separating them. CDR3 length: 14 amino acids. CDR1 and CDR2 (germline): MNHEY, SMNVEV (reference sequence). The CDR3 region is CASSQISSTDTQYF. Here the CDR3 DNA reads TGTGCCAGCAGCCAGATTTCATCCACAGATACGCAGTATTTT.

The chain carries TRBV28 and TRBJ2-1, with 9 bases aligning to TRBD2. The ends lost 7 bases at V and 15 bases at J; junction bases unmatched: 13. The CDR3 has 13 amino acids. Germline V gene sequence: CDR1 MDHEN, CDR2 SYDVKM. CDR3 coding DNA: TGTGCCAGCAACGGACTAGCGAGGGGGAGCAGGTTCTTC. Translated: CASNGLARGSRFF. Combining the CDR3 with reference TRBV28 and TRBJ2-1 gives the whole variable domain DVKVTQSSRYLVKRTGEKVFLECVQDMDHENMFWYRQDPGLGLRLIYFSYDVKMKEKGDIPEGYSVSREKKERFSLILESASTNQTSMYLCASNGLARGSRFFGPGTRLTVL.

This chain uses TRBV10-1 with TRBJ2-1; 11 bases map to TRBD2. Germline V gene sequence: CDR1 WNHNN, CDR2 SYGVQD (reference sequence). This CDR3 has 15 amino acids. V gave up 0 bases and J gave up 10 bases; unmatched junction bases: 5. The CDR3 DNA sequence: TGCGCCAGCAGTGAGTCTAGCGGGAGGGCCGGGGAGCAGTTCTTC. It encodes CASSESSGRAGEQFF.